Presented here are 9 T cell receptor beta chains from one specimen sequenced in a study of neurological immune-mediated disorders (dated by TCRdb to about 2019). Library method: 5' RACE. Sequencing instrument: Illumina HiSeq 2500. The public sequencing data were trimmed at Q25 with fastp and processed into clonotypes with MiXCR by TCRdb, which kept only in-frame beta chains. Each entry is one CDR3 protein sequence, shown with its most common DNA and genes. In all, the sample holds about 38,000 distinct CDR3 sequences, and nearly 5% of those were seen once. Around 9.7% of the sample goes to the ten largest clones. Sequenced sample: CD4+ T cells from blood. These receptors were collected from a man aged 18 to 30 in good health.

The table lists this clonotype with many counts. This chain uses TRBV6-5 with TRBJ1-2; 7 nucleotides line up with TRBD1. This CDR3 has 13 residues. Germline V gene data show CDR1 as MNHEY and CDR2 as SVGAGI. Trimming took 5 bases from V and 5 from J; bases not matched to a gene: 5. As DNA, the CDR3 is TGTGCCAGCAGTAGGGGGACAGAATATGGCTACACCTTC. Its translation is CASSRGTEYGYTF.

This clonotype has just a few counts. The chain joins TRBV7-6 to TRBJ2-1; D possibly corresponds to TRBD2 (6 bases). This CDR3 is built from 17 residues. The germline gives CDR1 SGHVS, CDR2 FNYEAQ. V gave up 3 bases and J gave up 2 bases, with 17 bases separating them. The CDR3: CASSLGTGTRPYNEQFF. As DNA, the CDR3 is TGTGCCAGCAGCTTGGGGACCGGGACTCGGCCCTACAATGAGCAGTTCTTC. Variable domain in full (rest from reference TRBV7-6 and TRBJ2-1): GAGVSQSPRYKVTKRGQDVALRCDPISGHVSLYWYRQALGQGPEFLTYFNYEAQQDKSGLPNDRFSAERPEGSISTLTIQRTEQRDSAMYRCASSLGTGTRPYNEQFFGPGTRLTVL.

This clonotype was seen repeatedly, ten times or more. This chain uses TRBV6-6 with TRBJ1-2; D gene unclear. Per the germline V gene, CDR1 is MNHNY and CDR2 is SVGAGI (reference sequence). Trimming removed 6 bases at V and 4 bases at J, with 9 bases between. CDR3 size: 12 residues. CDR3 sequence: CASRRVSYGYTF. The CDR3 bases are TGTGCCAGCAGAAGGGTGTCCTATGGCTACACCTTC.

This clonotype was counted at least ten times. The chain employs TRBV18 and TRBJ1-5, with 8 bases identical to TRBD1. The CDR3 sequence is 17 residues long. CDR1 and CDR2 (germline): KGHSH, LQKENI. V trimming: 2 bases; J trimming: 4 bases; junction bases outside the gene matches: 10. The DNA of the CDR3 is TGTGCCAGCTCACCATCTCGACAGGGGATTGGGAATCAGCCCCAGCATTTT. Its protein product is CASSPSRQGIGNQPQHF.

This clonotype is deemed medium-sized (0.01 to 0.1%). This chain links TRBV20-1 with TRBJ2-3, with 10 positions matching TRBD2. CDR1 and CDR2 (germline): DFQATT, SNEGSKA (reference sequence). J lost 3 bases, V lost 6 bases, and 3 bases had no gene match. This CDR3 is 13 amino acids long. The CDR3 nucleotides read TGCAGTGCCGATAGCGGGGGGACAGATACGCAGTATTTT. This codes for CSADSGGTDTQYF.

Many counts were recorded for this clonotype. The chain uses TRBV27 and TRBJ1-5, with D unresolved. This CDR3 has 14 amino acids. Germline values: CDR1 MNHEY, CDR2 SMNVEV (reference sequence). V gave up 0 bases and J gave up 7 bases, with 10 bases separating them. CDR3 DNA: TGTGCCAGCAGTTTATCTATCGGGTTCCAGCCCCAGCATTTT. It specifies CASSLSIGFQPQHF.

This clonotype was recorded many times. V gene TRBV29-1 combines with J gene TRBJ2-3; D is unresolved. CDR1 and CDR2 (germline): SQVTM, ANQGSEA. V was pared by 7 bases and J by 0 bases, with 11 bases between. The CDR3 totals 13 residues. The CDR3 reads CSADSSSTDTQYF. The DNA of the CDR3 is TGCAGCGCTGACTCGTCTAGCACAGATACGCAGTATTTT.

This clonotype was seen at least ten times. The J gene is TRBJ1-2, the V gene TRBV6-1; D unresolved. The CDR3 extends over 13 amino acids. Germline lookup yields CDR1 MNHNS and CDR2 SASEGT. The V end was cut by 2 bases, the J end by 2 bases, with 6 bases between. CDR3 DNA sequence: TGTGCCAGCAGTGAAACCCAAAACTATGGCTACACCTTC. Translation gives CASSETQNYGYTF.

This clonotype was found many times. This chain links TRBV20-1 with TRBJ2-6; a possible D gene is TRBD2 (6 bases). Looked up from germline, CDR1 is DFQATT and CDR2 is SNEGSKA (reference sequence). The CDR3 has 14 amino acids. The V end was cut by 6 bases, the J end by 2 bases, with 11 bases between. CDR3 loop: CSALGGTGANVLTF. Written as DNA, the CDR3 is TGCAGTGCCTTGGGGGGTACTGGGGCCAACGTCCTGACTTTC.